This T cell receptor beta chain was identified in a study of monozygotic twins with inflammatory bowel disease. Study-wide findings and caveats: No separation of different T cell subtypes was possible. IBD patients shared fewer clonotypes with others than healthy twins, especially with disease activity. It was observed that concordant and discordant twins did not differ in repertoire similarity, possibly given limited power. Evidence failed to back one strong IBD-linked signal or clonotype.

TCRdb reprocessed the 5' RACE reads; each CDR3 protein has one entry and no DNA is given. The listing contains more than 120,000 distinct CDR3 sequences. CDR1 is SGHTA, CDR2 FQGNSA, per germline. CDR3 size: 16 residues. In the case of this clonotype: Its antigen is unidentified.

The chain combines TRBV7-2 with TRBJ2-1; the D call from TCRdb, TRBD1, cannot be confirmed without DNA. Sequenced sample: blood. The sequence was obtained from a human donor with ulcerative colitis or Crohn's disease, or a healthy co-twin of an affected twin (not recorded which). CDR3 amino acids: CASSLIPGAGEDEQFF.